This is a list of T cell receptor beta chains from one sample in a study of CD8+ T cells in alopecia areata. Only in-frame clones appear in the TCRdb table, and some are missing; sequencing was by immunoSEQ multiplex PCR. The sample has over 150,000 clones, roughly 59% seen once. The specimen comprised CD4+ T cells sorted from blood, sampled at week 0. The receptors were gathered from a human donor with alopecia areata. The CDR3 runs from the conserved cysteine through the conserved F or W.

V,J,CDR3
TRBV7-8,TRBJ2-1,CASSSTGGVNNEQFF
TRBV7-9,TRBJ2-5,CASSQTGYETQYF
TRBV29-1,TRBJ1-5,CSVRDRDNQPQHF
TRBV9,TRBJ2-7,CASSPRDRLSYEQYF
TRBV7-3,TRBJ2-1,CASSLIPSSYNEQFF
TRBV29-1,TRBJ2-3,CSVAEQAVGDTQYF
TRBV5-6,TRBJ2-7,CASSFAPGTYEQYF
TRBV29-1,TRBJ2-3,CSVDGGGRSTDTQYF
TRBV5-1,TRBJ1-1,CASSPGGSSNTEAFF
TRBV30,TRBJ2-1,CAWGFPGTFNYNEQFF
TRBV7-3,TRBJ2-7,CASSPGEGPYEQYF
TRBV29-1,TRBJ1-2,CSAMTVNYGYTF
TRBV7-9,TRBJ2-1,CASSLGFRGFF
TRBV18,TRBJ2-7,CASSPGQWVFPYEQYF
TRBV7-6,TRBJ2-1,CASSLPGLPYNEQFF
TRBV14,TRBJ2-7,CASSQATGGAGQYF
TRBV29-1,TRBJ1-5,CSVARGGGRNQPQHF
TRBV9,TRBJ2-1,CASSPRQGPSGNEQFF
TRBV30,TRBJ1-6,CAWRMGDNSPLHF
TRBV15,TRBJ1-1,CATSAGQGPTEAFF
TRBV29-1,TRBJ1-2,CSVDFAGANYGYTF
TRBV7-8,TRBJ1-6,CASSHYNSPLHF
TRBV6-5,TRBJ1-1,CASSYTGSGLNTEAFF
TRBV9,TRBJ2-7,CASSSRGAYEQYF
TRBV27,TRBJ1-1,CASSFDRAGTEAFF
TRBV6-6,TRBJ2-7,CASRIGTSVTYEQYF
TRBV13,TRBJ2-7,CASSLGSKRQYF
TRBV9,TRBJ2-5,CASSVSSGGAVVTQYF
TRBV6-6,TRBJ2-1,CASSASSGPGQFF
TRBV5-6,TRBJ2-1,CASSPGSANEQFF
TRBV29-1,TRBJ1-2,CSAGTRTVGYTF
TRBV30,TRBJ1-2,CAWRTNYGYTF
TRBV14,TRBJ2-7,CASSHLDRNEQYF
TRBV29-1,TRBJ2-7,CSVELGAWEQYF
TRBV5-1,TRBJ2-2,CASSLDLAGVTGELFF
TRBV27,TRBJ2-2,CASSFSLLTGELFF
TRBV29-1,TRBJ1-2,CSVEKSHAGYTF
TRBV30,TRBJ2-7,CACGTGQREQYF
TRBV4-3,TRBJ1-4,CASSHLIAEKLFF
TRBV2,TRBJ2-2,CASSDLAGELFF
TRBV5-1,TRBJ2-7,CASSLSNLGYEQYF
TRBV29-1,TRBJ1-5,CSVLGQVNQPQHF
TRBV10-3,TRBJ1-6,CAISESSYNSPLHF
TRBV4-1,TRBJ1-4,CASSQVVTATNEKLFF
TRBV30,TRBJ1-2,CAWSMTGFYGYTF
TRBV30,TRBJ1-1,CAWSLKNTEAFF
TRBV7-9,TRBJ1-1,CASSSNAREAFF
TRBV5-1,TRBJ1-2,CASSWTGNYGYTF